This TCR beta chain was found in a study of control samples from healthy donors and cancer patients. The CDR3 loop spans 12 amino acids. V lost 5 bases and J 7 bases, leaving 11 bases between the germline ends. CDR1 MDHEN and CDR2 SYDVKM come from the germline V gene. Only in-frame clones appear in the TCRdb table, and some are missing; sequencing was by immunoSEQ multiplex PCR. This sample yields around 190,000 clones, of which around 90% are seen a single time; over 1.1% belongs to the top ten. The chain couples TRBV28 to TRBJ1-1; D unresolved. This TCR came from a woman in her 50s in good health. The sequenced material came from blood. CDR3 coding DNA: TGTGCCAGCAGTCCTCTTGTTGGTGAAGCTTTCTTT. Amino acids: CASSPLVGEAFF.